One and the same sample provided the 21 T cell receptor beta chains below, sequenced in a study of T cells in Graves' hyperthyroidism and ophthalmopathy (dated by TCRdb to about 2019). The protocol used for the library was multiplex PCR. The data were produced on an Illumina HiSeq 2000. The TCR beta CDR3 regions were amplified from the RNA transcripts. The first round of RT-PCR for the TCR CDR3 was performed with the HTBI primer set and the Qiagen OneStep RT-PCR kit. TCRdb itself trimmed the public reads at Q25 with fastp, ran MiXCR and retained productive beta chains. Under each unique CDR3 protein, matching rows form one entry showing the most common genes and DNA. In this sample the table shows around 570,000 distinct CDR3 sequences, just under 20% of which occur a single time. About half of the sample is taken by the ten largest. The sequenced material came from blood. The receptors were gathered from a man aged 40-49 years with Graves' ophthalmopathy.

The chain has TRBV10-1 and TRBJ2-2, with 7 bases fitting TRBD1. In germline, CDR1 is WNHNN, CDR2 SYGVQD (reference sequence). V was pared by 2 bases and J by 1 base, with 4 bases of the junction left unmatched. This CDR3 is built from 16 residues. The DNA of the CDR3 is TGCGCCAGCAGTGAGGTGACAGGGCAGAACACCGGGGAGCTGTTTTTT. Protein product: CASSEVTGQNTGELFF.

This clonotype was seen at least ten times. The chain uses TRBV7-9 and TRBJ2-3; TRBD1 aligns across 9 bases. The CDR3 contains 16 residues. V was pared by 4 bases and J by 4 bases, with 9 bases of the junction left unmatched. Germline CDR1 and CDR2: SEHNR and FQNEAQ (reference sequence). The chain's CDR3 is CASSSAPQGAADTQYF. Here the CDR3 DNA reads TGTGCCAGCAGCTCGGCCCCACAGGGGGCAGCAGATACGCAGTATTTT.

Many counts were recorded for this clonotype. V and J are TRBV4-1 and TRBJ1-2; 10 bases are a match to TRBD1. V gave up 6 bases and J gave up 4 bases; unmatched junction bases: 8. The germline gives CDR1 MGHRA, CDR2 YSYEKL. This CDR3 is 15 amino acids long. The CDR3 DNA reads as TGCGCCAGCAGTCTTATGACAGGGGGCATCTATGGCTACACCTTC. Protein sequence: CASSLMTGGIYGYTF.

The chain uses TRBV5-5 and TRBJ2-5, with 8 nucleotides matching TRBD2. This CDR3 region has 15 residues. Germline V CDR1 and CDR2: SGHKS, YYEKEE (reference sequence). After removal of 3 bases from V and 5 bases from J, the junction contained 9 bases not matched to a gene. Here the CDR3 DNA reads TGTGCCAGCAGCTCCATAGCGGGAACTAGTGAGACCCAGTACTTC. Its protein product is CASSSIAGTSETQYF.

The rearrangement links TRBV6-1 to TRBJ2-7, with 11 bases that match TRBD2. This CDR3 is built from 16 residues. Germline lookup yields CDR1 MNHNS and CDR2 SASEGT. Trimming removed 5 bases from V and 7 bases from J; junction bases left unmatched: 13. The CDR3 here is CASSHLSGRALGEQYF. CDR3 nucleotides: TGTGCCAGCAGTCACCTTAGCGGGAGGGCCTTGGGGGAGCAGTACTTC.

This clonotype was seen a few times. The gene calls are TRBV5-1 and TRBJ2-7; D is ambiguous. Trimming left V 8 bases short and J 6 bases short, with 12 bases between. The CDR3 totals 11 residues. In germline, CDR1 is SGHRS, CDR2 YFSETQ. The CDR3 nucleotides are TGCGCCAGTGTACGTCATTGCGAGCAGTACTTC. It codes for CASVRHCEQYF.

The CDR3, as DNA: TGTGCCACCAGCACCCGACTGAGCTCCTACAATGAGCAGTTCTTC. This gives the protein CATSTRLSSYNEQFF. V and J are TRBV15 and TRBJ2-1; D remains ambiguous. Trimming left V 4 bases short and J 0 bases short, with 10 bases between. The CDR3 runs 15 residues. Per the germline V gene, CDR1 is LNHNV and CDR2 is YYDKDF (reference sequence). The complete variable domain, with remaining parts taken from reference TRBV15 and TRBJ2-1, reads DAMVIQNPRYQVTQFGKPVTLSCSQTLNHNVMYWYQQKSSQAPKLLFHYYDKDFNNEADTPDNFQSRRPNTSFCFLDIRSPGLGDTAMYLCATSTRLSSYNEQFFGPGTRLTVL.

This clonotype turned up a few times. This chain uses TRBV14 with TRBJ1-1; weak D call: TRBD1 (5 bases). Trimming took 5 bases from V and 5 from J, leaving 9 bases between them. The CDR3 is made up of 12 amino acids. CDR1 and CDR2 from the germline V gene are SGHDN and FVKESK. Here the CDR3 reads CASSMGRTEAFF. CDR3 nucleotides: TGTGCCAGCAGCATGGGGCGGACTGAAGCTTTCTTT.

The CDR3 here is CASSWGFGAEAFF. The CDR3 DNA sequence: TGTGCCAGCAGCTGGGGGTTTGGGGCCGAAGCTTTCTTT. The rearrangement uses TRBV5-5 and TRBJ1-1, with D maybe TRBD1 (5 bases). Germline CDR1 and CDR2: SGHKS and YYEKEE (reference sequence). Trimming stripped 3 bases from V and 8 bases from J, with 14 bases between. CDR3 size: 13 residues.

The genes are TRBV6-1 and TRBJ1-2, with a weak D call TRBD1 (5 bases). The CDR3 loop spans 12 amino acids. From germline, CDR1 is MNHNS and CDR2 SASEGT. V was shortened by 7 bases and J by 7 bases, with 13 bases between the two germline ends. The CDR3 DNA is TGTGCCAGCACCCCAACGGGGGTTGGCTACACCTTC. The encoded protein is CASTPTGVGYTF.

This clonotype occurred a few times. The V gene is TRBV27, the J gene TRBJ2-7; D perhaps matches TRBD2 (5 bases). Between the trimmed V and J ends, which lost 2 bases and 2 bases, there was a span of 13 bases. Per the germline V gene, CDR1 is MNHEY and CDR2 is SMNVEV (reference sequence). The CDR3 covers 15 residues. CDR3 amino acids: CASSLEGTATYEQYF. For the CDR3, the DNA is TGTGCCAGCAGTTTAGAGGGAACAGCCACCTACGAGCAGTACTTC.

The rearrangement links TRBV10-2 to TRBJ1-2, with D hard to call. CDR3 length equals 15 residues. Germline V gives CDR1 WSHSY, CDR2 SAAADI. V dropped 4 bases and J dropped 5 bases, with 17 bases sitting between them. For the CDR3, the DNA is TGCGCCAGCAGTGTAGCAGAGCAGAGTACTTATGGCTACACCTTC. It yields the protein CASSVAEQSTYGYTF.

The CDR3 DNA follows: TGTGCCAGCAGCGGTTCCTTTCACACCTTC. As protein: CASSGSFHTF. The chain links TRBV9 to TRBJ1-2; unclear D gene. V was clipped by 3 bases and J by 12 bases, with 9 bases between them. This CDR3 has 10 amino acids. The germline V gene encodes CDR1 SGDLS and CDR2 YYNGEE. Full variable domain (missing parts from reference TRBV9 and TRBJ1-2): DSGVTQTPKHLITATGQRVTLRCSPRSGDLSVYWYQQSLDQGLQFLIQYYNGEERAKGNILERFSAQQFPDLHSELNLSSLELGDSALYFCASSGSFHTFGSGTRLTVV.

This clonotype has a count of ten or more. The rearrangement joins TRBV7-2 to TRBJ1-1, with no clear D. The germline CDR1 and CDR2 sequences are SGHTA and FQGNSA. CDR3 length equals 13 residues. V shed 2 bases and J shed 3 bases, with 7 bases lying between them. Written as DNA, the CDR3 is TGTGCCAGCAGCTTAATGGAGGACACTGAAGCTTTCTTT. Translating it yields CASSLMEDTEAFF.

This clonotype has ten or more counts. The chain employs TRBV5-1 and TRBJ2-7; either TRBD1 or TRBD2 may supply D (6 bases each). CDR3 length equals 16 residues. Looked up from germline, CDR1 is SGHRS and CDR2 is YFSETQ. Trimming cost V 1 base and J 1 base, with 15 bases left between them. The CDR3 sequence: CASSLSPGATSYEQYF. CDR3 in DNA: TGCGCCAGCAGCTTGTCTCCGGGGGCTACTTCCTACGAGCAGTACTTC.

In this sample, this clonotype turned up many times. The CDR3 spells CASSQVRGGYEQYF. The CDR3 nucleotides read TGCGCCAGCAGCCAAGTTCGGGGGGGCTACGAGCAGTACTTC. This rearrangement joins TRBV4-3 to TRBJ2-7, with 8 bases identical to TRBD2. Germline V gene data show CDR1 as LGHNA and CDR2 as YSLEER. The CDR3 spans 14 residues. V gave up 1 base and J gave up 3 bases; unmatched junction bases: 2.

This clonotype was observed a few times. This chain links TRBV6-1 with TRBJ1-1; possibly TRBD1 for D (5 bases). Deletions cut 7 bases from V and 4 bases from J, with 16 bases between. Germline assignment: CDR1 MNHNS and CDR2 SASEGT. The CDR3 is 14 amino acids. The CDR3, as DNA: TGTGCCAGCAAGGACGCAGGGAAGGGCACTGAAGCTTTCTTT. Its protein is CASKDAGKGTEAFF.

This clonotype occurred many times. The chain joins TRBV4-2 to TRBJ2-7, with 7 bases identical to TRBD2. The J segment lost 0 bases and the V segment lost 2 bases, leaving 7 bases of the junction unmatched. CDR3 length: 16 amino acids. The germline V gene encodes CDR1 LGHNA and CDR2 YNFKEQ. CDR3 sequence (DNA): TGTGCCAGCAGCCAATCGACTAGCAGTAGCTCCTACGAGCAGTACTTC. The encoded protein is CASSQSTSSSSYEQYF.

The table lists this clonotype with many counts. This sequence joins TRBV2 and TRBJ2-1; D gene unclear. V dropped 1 base and J dropped 4 bases, with 5 bases sitting between them. CDR1 and CDR2 from the germline V gene are SNHLY and FYNNEI. This CDR3 spans 13 amino acids. The CDR3 nucleotides read TGTGCCAGCAGTGAAGGGCAGTACAATGAGCAGTTCTTC. Protein product: CASSEGQYNEQFF.

The CDR3 coding sequence is TGTGCCAGCAGTTCGGAGGAGGGAAGGGGCACTGAAGCTTTCTTT. Protein: CASSSEEGRGTEAFF. V and J are TRBV27 and TRBJ1-1, with a tentative D call TRBD1 (5 bases). CDR1 is MNHEY and CDR2 is SMNVEV in the germline V gene (reference sequence). This CDR3 has 15 amino acids. Trimming cost V 4 bases and J 4 bases, with 16 bases left between them.

About this clonotype: A much bigger clone sits one base away, suggesting this may be a read error. The J gene is TRBJ2-1, the V gene TRBV6-2 or TRBV6-3, with 16 bases aligning to TRBD2. Looked up from germline, CDR1 is MNHEY and CDR2 is SVGEGT. The CDR3 sequence is 14 residues long. V lost 9 bases and J lost 9; bases outside the gene matches: 5. CDR3 amino acids: CASMGLAGGVEQFF. In nucleotides, the CDR3 is TGTGCCAGTATGGGACTAGCGGGAGGGGTTGAGCAGTTCTTC.